This T cell receptor (beta chain) was obtained from a study of blood T cell repertoires in COVID-19 (dated by TCRdb to 2019 to 2021). Looking at the study overall: Samples covering the acute and convalescent phases of COVID-19 were provided by collaborators in the United States, Italy and Spain. The material from the prospective study consisted of cDNA or gDNA derived from T cells, B-cell-depleted T cells, or PBMCs. Where available, HLA class I and class II types were obtained from metadata supplied by the sample provider rather than from assay-based typing. The repertoires were released in a freely available public database intended as a resource for research on the immune response to SARS-CoV-2. The samples were drawn from the first 160 participants of the ongoing ImmuneRACE study and from 1,254 subjects provided by 6 global collaborators. Sample metadata almost always included a de-identified subject ID, COVID-19 status, age in years and sex. Deeply sampled blood TCRbeta repertoires from subjects exposed to, actively infected with, or recovered from COVID-19 were included in the dataset.

TCRbeta CDR3 regions were amplified from genomic DNA using the immunoSEQ Assay, a bias-controlled multiplex PCR. From the authors' description of their analysis: Nucleated cell counts per sample were estimated from amplification of reference gene primers within the assay. To quantify the absolute abundance of each unique TCRbeta CDR3 rearrangement, sequence reads were collapsed and filtered. Productive Simpson clonality was computed per sample as the square root of Simpson's diversity index over productive rearrangements. TCRdb retrieved this table from immuneACCESS and kept in-frame rearrangements only. Not all clones are present; in checked studies, unresolved V genes account for under half, and no reason is known for the remainder. V and J calls plus clone size are reproduced from that table; the DNA served to infer D and trimming. This sample holds 150,000 or so clones; 90% were observed only once. Approximately 0.5% of the sample lies in the top ten.

Study-wide conclusions, independent of this receptor: Clinical and demographic metadata were provided uncurated, with the amount varying by source and participant.

With regard to this clone: No cognate antigen has been identified for it. Within one base of it there is no much larger clone, and no base qualities were kept.

The CDR3, cysteine through phenylalanine, is 13 amino acids long. This entry keeps only the CDR3 DNA: 39 bases, framed from base 1. Ends trimmed: V by 5 bases, J by 4 bases; bases unmatched to a gene: 3. CDR1 and CDR2, looked up from the germline V gene, are MDHEN and SYDVKM. Collaborating institutions collected whole blood in K2EDTA tubes following their own protocols. For TCRbeta analysis, collaborator samples were shipped as frozen whole blood, as isolated PBMCs, or as DNA extracted from either sample type. Specimen: peripheral blood. The source is a man aged 45-60 years with acute or convalescent COVID-19. The chain joins TRBV28 to TRBJ2-3, with 7 central nucleotides matching TRBD1. The CDR3 region: CASSNTGADTQYF. In nucleotide form, the sequence is TGTGCCAGCAGTAACACAGGGGCAGATACGCAGTATTTT.